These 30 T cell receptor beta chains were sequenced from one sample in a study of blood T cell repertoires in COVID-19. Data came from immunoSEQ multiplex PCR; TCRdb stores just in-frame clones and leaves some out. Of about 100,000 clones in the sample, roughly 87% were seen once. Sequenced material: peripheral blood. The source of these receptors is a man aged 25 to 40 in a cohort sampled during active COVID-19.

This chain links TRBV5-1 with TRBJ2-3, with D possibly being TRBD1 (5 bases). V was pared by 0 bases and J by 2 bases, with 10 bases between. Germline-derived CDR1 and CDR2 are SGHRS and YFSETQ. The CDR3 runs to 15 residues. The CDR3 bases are TGCGCCAGCAGCTTGGACAGGATCCTCACAGATACGCAGTATTTT. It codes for CASSLDRILTDTQYF.

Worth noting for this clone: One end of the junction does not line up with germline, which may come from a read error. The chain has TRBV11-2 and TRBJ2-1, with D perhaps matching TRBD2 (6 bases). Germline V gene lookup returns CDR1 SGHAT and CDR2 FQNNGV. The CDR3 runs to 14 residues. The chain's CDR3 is CASSLGGTVRGQVF. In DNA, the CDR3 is TGTGCCAGCAGCTTAGGCGGGACTGTACGGGGCCAAGTCTTC.

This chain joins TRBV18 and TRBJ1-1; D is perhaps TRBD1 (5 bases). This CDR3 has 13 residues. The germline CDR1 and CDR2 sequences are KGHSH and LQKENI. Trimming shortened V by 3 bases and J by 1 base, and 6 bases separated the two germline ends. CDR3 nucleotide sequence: TGTGCCAGCTCACCGACAGCGAACACTGAAGCTTTCTTT. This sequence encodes CASSPTANTEAFF.

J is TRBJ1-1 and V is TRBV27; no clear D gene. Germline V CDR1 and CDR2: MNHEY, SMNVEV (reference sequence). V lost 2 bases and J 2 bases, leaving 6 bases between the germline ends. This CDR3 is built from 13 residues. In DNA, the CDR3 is TGTGCCAGCAGTTTAACCTATAACACTGAAGCTTTCTTT. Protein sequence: CASSLTYNTEAFF.

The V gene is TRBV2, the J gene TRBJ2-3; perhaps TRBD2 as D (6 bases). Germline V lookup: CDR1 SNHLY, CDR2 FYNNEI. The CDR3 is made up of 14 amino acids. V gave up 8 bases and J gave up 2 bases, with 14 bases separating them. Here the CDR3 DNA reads TGTGCCAGCTGGGAGGAGCTCCACACAGATACGCAGTATTTT. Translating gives CASWEELHTDTQYF.

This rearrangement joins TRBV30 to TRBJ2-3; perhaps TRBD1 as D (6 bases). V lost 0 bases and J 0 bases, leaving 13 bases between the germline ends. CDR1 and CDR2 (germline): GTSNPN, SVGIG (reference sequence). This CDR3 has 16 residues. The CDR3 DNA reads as TGTGCCTGGAGTGTGAAGGGGGACCTTAGCACAGATACGCAGTATTTT. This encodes CAWSVKGDLSTDTQYF.

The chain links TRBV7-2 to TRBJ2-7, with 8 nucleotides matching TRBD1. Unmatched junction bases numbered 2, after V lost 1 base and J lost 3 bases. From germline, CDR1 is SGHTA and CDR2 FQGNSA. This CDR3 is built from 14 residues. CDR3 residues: CASSLGTGNYEQYF. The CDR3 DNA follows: TGTGCCAGCAGCTTAGGGACAGGGAACTACGAGCAGTACTTC.

The CDR3 reads CAWTSSPSTDSTDTQYF. In DNA form, the CDR3 reads TGTGCCTGGACCTCCTCCCCTTCGACAGACAGCACAGATACGCAGTATTTT. V usage is TRBV30 and J usage is TRBJ2-3; tentatively, D is TRBD1 (5 bases). Trimming pared 4 bases from V and 0 bases from J, leaving 20 bases between. CDR1 GTSNPN and CDR2 SVGIG come from the germline V gene (reference sequence). The CDR3 has 17 residues.

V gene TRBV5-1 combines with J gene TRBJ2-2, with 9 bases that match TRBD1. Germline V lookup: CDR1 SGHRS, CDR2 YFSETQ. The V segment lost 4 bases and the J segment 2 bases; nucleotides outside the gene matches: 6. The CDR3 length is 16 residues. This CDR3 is CASSAGQGLNTGELFF. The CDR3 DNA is TGCGCCAGCAGCGCCGGACAGGGGCTAAACACCGGGGAGCTGTTTTTT.

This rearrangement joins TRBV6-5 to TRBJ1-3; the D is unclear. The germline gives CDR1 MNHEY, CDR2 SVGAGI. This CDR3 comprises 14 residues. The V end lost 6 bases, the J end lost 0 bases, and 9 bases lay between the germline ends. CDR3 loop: CASSSSLSGNTIYF. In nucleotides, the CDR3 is TGTGCCAGCAGCTCAAGCCTCTCTGGAAACACCATATATTTT.

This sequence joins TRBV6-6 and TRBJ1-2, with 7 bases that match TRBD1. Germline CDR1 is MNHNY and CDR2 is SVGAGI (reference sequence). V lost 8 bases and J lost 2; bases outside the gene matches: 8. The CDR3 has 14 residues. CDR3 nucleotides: TGTGCCAGCCAGCAGCCAGGGGGGAACTATGGCTACACCTTC. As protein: CASQQPGGNYGYTF.

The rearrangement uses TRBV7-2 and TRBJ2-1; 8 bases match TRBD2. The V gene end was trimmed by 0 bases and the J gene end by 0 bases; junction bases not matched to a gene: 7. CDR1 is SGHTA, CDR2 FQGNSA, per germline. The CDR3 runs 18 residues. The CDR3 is CASSLAVAGRSSYNEQFF. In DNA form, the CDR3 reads TGTGCCAGCAGCTTAGCAGTAGCGGGGAGGAGCTCCTACAATGAGCAGTTCTTC.

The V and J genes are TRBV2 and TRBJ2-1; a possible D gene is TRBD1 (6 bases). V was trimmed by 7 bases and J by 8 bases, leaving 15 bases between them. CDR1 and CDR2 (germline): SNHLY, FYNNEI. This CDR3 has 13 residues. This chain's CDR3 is CASTKDRSDEQFF. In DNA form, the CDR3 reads TGTGCCAGCACTAAGGACAGAAGCGATGAGCAGTTCTTC.

CDR3 loop: CASSDHLGQGSGSPLHF. CDR3 nucleotide sequence: TGCGCCAGCAGTGACCACCTCGGACAGGGCAGCGGATCACCCCTCCACTTT. J is TRBJ1-6 and V is TRBV10-2, with 8 bases that match TRBD1. Trimming cost V 3 bases and J 10 bases; bases outside gene matches: 14. Looked up from germline, CDR1 is WSHSY and CDR2 is SAAADI. CDR3 size: 17 residues.

The CDR3 bases are TGTGCCAGCAGCCAAGGGACTCGGGACTACAATGAGCAGTTCTTC. Translation gives CASSQGTRDYNEQFF. The chain combines TRBV3-1 (or the pseudogene TRBV3-2) with TRBJ2-1, with D possibly matching TRBD2 (5 bases). V was pared by 1 base and J by 3 bases, with 10 bases between. The CDR3 contains 15 residues. The germline CDR1 and CDR2 sequences are LGHDT and YNNKEL (reference sequence).

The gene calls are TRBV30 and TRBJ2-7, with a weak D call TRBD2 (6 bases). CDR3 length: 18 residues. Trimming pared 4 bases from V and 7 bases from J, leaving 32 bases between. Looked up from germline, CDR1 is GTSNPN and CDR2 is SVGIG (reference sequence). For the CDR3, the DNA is TGTGCCTGGACCAATCAAGAGCGAACTACCCGGGGGTTGGGTGAGCAGTACTTC. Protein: CAWTNQERTTRGLGEQYF.

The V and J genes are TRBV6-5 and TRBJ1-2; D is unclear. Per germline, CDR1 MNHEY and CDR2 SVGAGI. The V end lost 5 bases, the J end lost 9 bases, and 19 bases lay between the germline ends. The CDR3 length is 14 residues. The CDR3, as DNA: TGTGCCAGCAGTCTAGCTCTACCGGTTTGGAGCTACACCTTC. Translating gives CASSLALPVWSYTF.

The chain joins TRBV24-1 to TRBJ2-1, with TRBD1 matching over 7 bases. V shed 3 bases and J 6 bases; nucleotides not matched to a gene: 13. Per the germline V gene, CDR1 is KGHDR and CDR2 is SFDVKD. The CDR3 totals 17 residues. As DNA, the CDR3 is TGTGCCACCAGTGATCCGACGACAGGGCGTATTGGCAATGAGCAGTTCTTC. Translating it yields CATSDPTTGRIGNEQFF.

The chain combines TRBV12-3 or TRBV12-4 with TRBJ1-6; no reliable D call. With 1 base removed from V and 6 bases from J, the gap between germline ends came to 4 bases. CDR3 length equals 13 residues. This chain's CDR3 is CASSLGVNSPLHF. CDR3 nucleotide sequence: TGTGCCAGCAGTTTAGGAGTTAATTCACCCCTCCACTTT.

The CDR3 loop is CASSFHPRGGFF. The DNA of the CDR3 is TGTGCCAGCAGTTTCCACCCACGGGGGGGGTTCTTC. The chain recombines TRBV12-3 or TRBV12-4 with TRBJ2-1, with 8 bases matching TRBD2. The CDR3 extends over 12 amino acids. V lost 3 bases to trimming and J lost 15 bases; unmatched junction nucleotides: 7.

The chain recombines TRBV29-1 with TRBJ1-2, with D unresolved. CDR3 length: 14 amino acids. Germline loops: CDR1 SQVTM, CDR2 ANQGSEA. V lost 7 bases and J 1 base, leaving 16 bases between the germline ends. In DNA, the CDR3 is TGCAGCGGCGTCACTCCGGGATTTAACTATGGCTACACCTTC. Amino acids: CSGVTPGFNYGYTF.

This chain's CDR3 is CATSDFFGSQETQYF. CDR3 nucleotides: TGTGCCACCAGTGATTTCTTCGGGAGCCAAGAGACCCAGTACTTC. This chain connects TRBV24-1 to TRBJ2-5, with D possibly being TRBD2 (6 bases). The ends were cut back, 1 base at V and 1 base at J, with 9 bases in the middle. This CDR3 comprises 15 residues. In germline, CDR1 is KGHDR, CDR2 SFDVKD.

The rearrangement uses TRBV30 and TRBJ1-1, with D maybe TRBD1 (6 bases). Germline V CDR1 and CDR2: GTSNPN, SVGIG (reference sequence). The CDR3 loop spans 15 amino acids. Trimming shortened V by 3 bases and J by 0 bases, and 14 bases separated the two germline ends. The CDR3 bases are TGTGCCTGGAGCGGTCGCGGACAGATGAACACTGAAGCTTTCTTT. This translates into CAWSGRGQMNTEAFF.

The chain's CDR3 is CASSYRTSGVDEQFF. DNA of the CDR3: TGTGCCAGCAGTTATAGGACTAGCGGGGTCGATGAGCAGTTCTTC. The chain is built from TRBV6-2 or TRBV6-3 and TRBJ2-1, with 12 bases matching TRBD2. After removal of 3 bases from V and 8 bases from J, the junction contained 5 bases not matched to a gene. CDR3 length: 15 amino acids. The germline gives CDR1 MNHEY, CDR2 SVGEGT.

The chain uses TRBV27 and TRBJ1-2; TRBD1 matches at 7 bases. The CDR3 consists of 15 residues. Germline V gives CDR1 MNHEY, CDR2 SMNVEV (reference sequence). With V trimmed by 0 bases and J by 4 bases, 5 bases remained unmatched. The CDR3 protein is CASSLSGTASYGYTF. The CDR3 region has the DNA TGTGCCAGCAGTTTATCAGGGACAGCTTCCTATGGCTACACCTTC.

CDR3 in amino acids: CASRSSGGLNTEAFF. The CDR3 DNA reads as TGTGCCAGCAGATCAAGCGGGGGATTGAACACTGAAGCTTTCTTT. The chain links TRBV6-5 to TRBJ1-1, with D possibly being TRBD1 (5 bases). Germline CDR1 is MNHEY and CDR2 is SVGAGI. The CDR3 extends over 15 amino acids. Trimming shortened V by 6 bases and J by 0 bases, and 14 bases separated the two germline ends.

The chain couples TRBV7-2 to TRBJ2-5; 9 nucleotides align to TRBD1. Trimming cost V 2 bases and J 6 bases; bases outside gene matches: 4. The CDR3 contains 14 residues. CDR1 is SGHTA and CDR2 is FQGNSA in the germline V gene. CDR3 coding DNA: TGTGCCAGCAGCTTACTGACAGGGGGAAAGACCCAGTACTTC. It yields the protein CASSLLTGGKTQYF.

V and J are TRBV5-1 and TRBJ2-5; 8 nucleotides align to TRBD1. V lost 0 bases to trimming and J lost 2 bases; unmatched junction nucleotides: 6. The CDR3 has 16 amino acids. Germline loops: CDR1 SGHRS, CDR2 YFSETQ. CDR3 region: CASSLEAGGGQETQYF. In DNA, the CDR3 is TGCGCCAGCAGCTTGGAGGCAGGGGGCGGGCAAGAGACCCAGTACTTC.

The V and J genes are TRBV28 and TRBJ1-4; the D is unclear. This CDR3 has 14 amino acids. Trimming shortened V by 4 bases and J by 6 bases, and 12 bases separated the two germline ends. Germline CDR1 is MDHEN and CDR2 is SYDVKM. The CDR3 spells CASSSSGSDEKLFF. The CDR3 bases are TGTGCCAGCAGTTCATCGGGGTCAGATGAAAAACTGTTTTTT.

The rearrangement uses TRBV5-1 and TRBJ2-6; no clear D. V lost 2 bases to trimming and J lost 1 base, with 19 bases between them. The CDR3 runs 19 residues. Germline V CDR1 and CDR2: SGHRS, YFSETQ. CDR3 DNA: TGCGCCAGCAGCTTTTTCTCTACAGCCCAGTCGTCTGGGGCCAACGTCCTGACTTTC. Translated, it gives CASSFFSTAQSSGANVLTF.